Given below is one T cell receptor (beta chain) in context. The sample originates from a study of blood T cell repertoires in COVID-19. The overall study: The United States, Italy and Spain supplied acute and convalescent COVID-19 samples. PBMCs, B-cell-depleted T cells, or T cells provided the cDNA or gDNA that made up the material.

As handled by the study authors: Estimation of nucleated cell counts was performed using reference gene primer amplification. Only in-frame clones appear in the TCRdb table, and some are missing; sequencing was by immunoSEQ multiplex PCR. D and trimming come from the DNA, and the V and J calls and clone size come from that table. Among some 230,000 clones listed, 65% to 90% were seen once. Sample: peripheral blood. The TCR comes from a woman aged 50 to 60 with acute or convalescent COVID-19.

CDR3 sequence (DNA): TGTGCCAGCAGCGCAACAGTCTATGGCTACACCTTC. Translated, it gives CASSATVYGYTF. The genes are TRBV7-2 and TRBJ1-2; D unresolved. The CDR3 covers 12 residues. V lost 5 bases and J 4 bases, leaving 8 bases between the germline ends. Germline lookup yields CDR1 SGHTA and CDR2 FQGNSA. The variable domain in full, with the rest retrieved from reference TRBV7-2 and TRBJ1-2, is GAGVSQSPSNKVTEKGKDVELRCDPISGHTALYWYRQSLGQGLEFLIYFQGNSAPDKSGLPSDRFSAERTGGSVSTLTIQRTQQEDSAVYLCASSATVYGYTFGSGTRLTVV.